This TCR beta chain was documented in a study of preoperative IRX-2 immunotherapy in early breast cancer. The ends lost 5 bases at V and 0 bases at J; junction bases unmatched: 6. This CDR3 is built from 16 residues. Germline V gene sequence: CDR1 LNHDA, CDR2 SQIVND (reference sequence). Treatment specified: preoperative locoregional IRX-2 cytokine immunotherapy. Patients received preoperative, locoregional IRX-2 cytokine immunotherapy in a phase Ib study. Sequenced by immunoSEQ multiplex PCR; TCRdb stores in-frame clones only, minus some. The sample holds around 40,000 clones, around 96% seen once. This specimen was tumor tissue, taken after IRX-2 immunotherapy. The clonotype originates from a human donor with breast cancer. The chain joins TRBV19 to TRBJ1-2; TRBD1 matches at 10 bases. The CDR3 protein is CASSWDRGLSNYGYTF. The CDR3 coding sequence is TGTGCCAGTAGTTGGGACAGGGGCCTTTCTAACTATGGCTACACCTTC. Filled out from reference TRBV19 and TRBJ1-2, the complete variable domain reads DGGITQSPKYLFRKEGQNVTLSCEQNLNHDAMYWYRQDPGQGLRLIYYSQIVNDFQKGDIAEGYSVSREKKESFPLTVTSAQKNPTAFYLCASSWDRGLSNYGYTFGSGTRLTVV.